This T cell receptor (beta chain) was found in a study of CD8 T cells in Susac syndrome. Background on the study: Within the group of sequenced Susac syndrome patients, roughly 6 had active disease and roughly eight were in remission.

An input of about 0.5 to 1 ug of RNA was subjected to reverse transcription using random hexamers. TCR beta CDR3 was amplified by immunoSEQ multiplex PCR. This amplification extended across 54 Vbeta and 13 Jbeta segments. MiXCR, run by TCRdb on the immunoSEQ multiplex PCR reads, gives a single entry per CDR3 protein. Among under 95,000 distinct CDR3 sequences listed, just under 95% were seen once. CD8+ and CD4+ T cells circulating in blood were sequenced for TCR beta. Findings and caveats of the study: Susac syndrome CD4+ T cell repertoires showed no clonal expansion.

The V end was cut by 3 bases, the J end by 4 bases, with 13 bases between. The CDR3 extends over 15 amino acids. Germline V gene data show CDR1 as SNHLY and CDR2 as FYNNEI. Concerning this clonotype itself: Its antigen is unidentified.

This chain uses TRBV2 with TRBJ2-1; D remains ambiguous. The receptor was derived from a human donor with Susac syndrome. The sequenced material came from CD4+ T cells from PBMCs. Written as DNA, the CDR3 is TGTGCCAGCAGTGAGGTATTGGACCGATACAATGAGCAGTTCTTC. Residues: CASSEVLDRYNEQFF.